This TCR beta chain was identified during a study of regulatory T cells in long-lasting Graves disease (dated by TCRdb to 2020 to 2022). The study in broad terms: Persistent Graves' disease was defined as persistently positive TSH receptor autoantibodies together with antithyroid drug treatment for over 5 years. Persistent Graves' disease patients were compared with newly diagnosed Graves' disease patients by peripheral blood TCR sequencing and RNA sequencing. The study took place in China and was registered as a clinical trial. TCR sequencing covered about 13 persistent and 20 or so newly diagnosed Graves' disease patients, around 33 samples in total. Persistent Graves' disease patients in the clinical cohort had taken antithyroid drugs for 8 to 12 years on average. What the work shows at the level of the full study, not this receptor alone: Only peripheral blood was studied, because thyroid tissue, the primary lesion, was inaccessible. A larger number of public clonotypes was shared among persistent patients (2,741) than among newly diagnosed patients (about 990). The small sample size was acknowledged by the authors as a limitation that may reduce accuracy. Sequencing and analysis were limited to the TCR beta chain. TRBV28, TRBJ1-2 and TRBJ2-5 were preferentially used in persistent disease, while TRBV20-1 and TRBJ2-1 were favored in newly diagnosed disease. Compared with newly diagnosed patients, patients with persistent Graves' disease had lower TCR Shannon entropy and fewer highly expanded clones, which suggests clonal expansion.

From V the trimming removes 5 bases and from J it removes 13 bases, while the gene matches leave 5 bases of the junction unaccounted for. Its CDR3 holds 11 amino acids, cysteine through phenylalanine. Solely the CDR3 DNA is kept, with 33 bases framed from the first base. Sample time point, as interpreted from the label and publication: persistent/refractory GD, antithyroid drugs over 5 years with positive TRAb. For both TCR sequencing and RNA sequencing, RNA was extracted from PBMCs in TRIzol. The diagnosis of Graves' disease was made according to American Thyroid Association guidelines. The patients came from an endocrinology department in Xi'an, China. Each patient gave about 10 milliliters of peripheral blood, collected in an EDTA anticoagulant tube. Ficoll Paque Plus density gradient separation was used to isolate PBMCs, and no further T cell sorting was done. An Agilent 2100 Bioanalyzer and agarose gel were used to assess RNA quality, and a NanoDrop 2000 was used to measure RNA concentration.

This clonotype was counted between two and nine times. The antigen it binds to is not known. No base-level quality is on record; no much larger clone is a single base apart. Library generation was performed with multiplex PCR. The reads were generated on an Illumina HiSeq 4000. iRepertoire HTBI primers and Arm-PCR amplification of CDR3 regions were used to construct TCR beta libraries. Gel purification was performed on PCR products prior to sequencing. For the original study's pipeline: Gene usage analysis of CDR3 amino acid clonotypes relied on the roughly 67 TRBV and over 13 TRBJ segments identified across samples. Filtered high-quality paired reads were merged into contigs using COPE and FqMerger. BLAST was used to align contigs to the IMGT TRBV, TRBD and TRBJ reference genes, and CDR3 was defined following IMGT. Clonotypes above 0.1% frequency were classified as highly expanded clones. Shannon entropy was used to measure repertoire diversity, and the Gini coefficient was used to measure V-J evenness. Public clonotypes were defined as clonotypes shared by more than one individual. Clones were called with MiXCR by TCRdb after fastp trimmed the public reads at Q25, and only in-frame beta chains were retained. Identical CDR3 protein sequences are pooled into one entry, listed with their most common genes and DNA. V and J calls and clone size were set by TCRdb, not the authors. The sample profile shows roughly 490,000 distinct CDR3 sequences; approximately 22% of them were found once. The ten largest clones add up to over 10% of the sample.

The sequence was collected from a female donor with Graves disease. Sample: peripheral blood mononuclear cells (PBMCs), taken when the disease was refractory, from a patient treated with antithyroid drugs. The chain links TRBV12-3 or TRBV12-4 with TRBJ2-1, with 7 junctional bases fitting TRBD2. The nucleotide sequence is given as TGTGCCAGCAGTCTTGGACTAGTTCAGTTCTTC. This encodes CASSLGLVQFF.